These 15 T cell receptor beta chains were all obtained from the same sample, sequenced in a study of tumor-infiltrating lymphocytes in oesophageal squamous cell carcinoma. TCRdb itself ran the PCR reads through MiXCR, one entry per CDR3 protein. The data show roughly 18,000 distinct CDR3 sequences, about 40% seen once. Input material: esophageal tumor tissue. These receptors were obtained from a male donor with esophageal squamous cell carcinoma.

This clonotype was recorded many times. This rearrangement joins TRBV5-1 to TRBJ2-5; D gene uncertain. Germline CDR1 and CDR2: SGHRS and YFSETQ. The length of the CDR3 is 13 residues. Trimming removed 3 bases at V and 7 bases at J, with 13 bases between. The CDR3 DNA is TGCGCCAGCAGCTCCGAAGGGCCTGGGACCCAGTACTTC. This translates into CASSSEGPGTQYF.

The rearrangement joins TRBV28 to TRBJ2-3, with 14 bases that match TRBD2. Per germline, CDR1 MDHEN and CDR2 SYDVKM. The junction had 5 bases not matched to a gene; V was cut back by 4 bases and J by 5 bases. The CDR3 covers 16 residues. In DNA form, the CDR3 reads TGTGCCAGCAGTTCCCAGACTAGCGGGGGGGGAGATACGCAGTATTTT. It translates to CASSSQTSGGGDTQYF.

This rearrangement joins TRBV19 to TRBJ2-7; D is unclear. The V gene's germline CDR1 is LNHDA and CDR2 SQIVND (reference sequence). The CDR3 length is 13 residues. V gave up 9 bases and J gave up 9 bases, with 21 bases separating them. CDR3 loop: CASPAKGTDTQYF. Written as DNA, the CDR3 is TGTGCCAGCCCGGCTAAGGGCACAGATACGCAGTACTTC.

The chain carries TRBV18 and TRBJ2-1; TRBD1 matches 8 bases. Gene TRBJ2-7 matches the end of the DNA better, so the J call may be wrong. Germline values: CDR1 KGHSH, CDR2 LQKENI. The CDR3 runs to 15 residues. In nucleotides, the CDR3 is TGTGCCAGCTCGCAGGACAGGGTAAGCTCCTACGAGCAGTACTTC. It yields the protein CASSQDRVSSYEQYF.

The rearrangement joins TRBV7-2 to TRBJ2-5, with 9 bases identical to TRBD2. The J call could be wrong; TRBJ2-7 is a better fit for the DNA end. Germline loops: CDR1 SGHTA, CDR2 FQGNSA. There are 16 residues in the CDR3. The CDR3 DNA reads TGTGCCAGCAGGGGATTCGGGACTAGCCTCAATTACGAGCAGTACTTC. Its translation: CASRGFGTSLNYEQYF.

The gene calls are TRBV18 and TRBJ2-7; possibly TRBD1 for D (5 bases). With the DNA end fitting TRBJ1-2 better, the J assignment may be wrong. The CDR3 length is 13 residues. CDR1 KGHSH and CDR2 LQKENI come from the germline V gene. CDR3 amino acids: CASFFDRTYGYTF. The CDR3 coding sequence is TGTGCCAGCTTCTTCGACAGAACCTATGGCTACACCTTC.

Concerning this clonotype: One junction end does not reproduce the germline sequence, and a read error may be involved. The rearrangement joins TRBV11-2 to TRBJ2-5; 7 positions match TRBD2. The germline V gene has CDR1 SGHAT and CDR2 FQNNGV. The CDR3 is 19 amino acids. In nucleotides, the CDR3 is TGTGCCAGCAGCTTAAGGAGTAAGGGAGGGAGCTCCTATAATTCACCCCTCCACTTC. This translates into CASSLRSKGGSSYNSPLHF.

This clonotype was detected many times. This chain links TRBV6-1 with TRBJ2-7, with TRBD1 as a possible D gene (5 bases). CDR3 length equals 14 residues. V lost 4 bases and J lost 4, with 14 bases in between. In germline, CDR1 is MNHNS, CDR2 SASEGT. CDR3 DNA sequence: TGTGCCAGCAGTGGCCGTCAGGGAATTTACGAGCAGTACTTC. Protein: CASSGRQGIYEQYF.

This clonotype appeared many times. The missing conserved phenylalanine or tryptophan at the end of this CDR3 makes a read error likely. No DNA is shown, since the ends of the CDR3 on it are uncertain; the CDR3 is the one TCRdb lists. J is TRBJ1-1 and V is TRBV7-6. The CDR3 length is 18 residues, termini included. Germline V gene data show CDR1 as SGHVS and CDR2 as FNYEAQ. This CDR3 is CASSLGTSGSKMSSSSGQ.

This clonotype appeared once. The CDR3 DNA follows: TGTGCCAGCAGCTTGGGACTAGCGGACACAGATACGCAGTATTTT. Residues: CASSLGLADTDTQYF. V gene TRBV7-6 combines with J gene TRBJ1-1; 11 positions agree with TRBD2. Near its end, the DNA agrees better with TRBJ2-3, so the J call may be wrong. The germline V gene has CDR1 SGHVS and CDR2 FNYEAQ. The CDR3 extends over 15 amino acids.

Many counts were recorded for this clonotype. The chain employs TRBV28 and TRBJ1-2; 7 bases are a match to TRBD1. This CDR3 comprises 14 residues. The germline gives CDR1 MDHEN, CDR2 SYDVKM. V trimming: 10 bases; J trimming: 4 bases; junction bases outside the gene matches: 12. The CDR3 protein is CATKTSRDSYGYTF. For the CDR3, the DNA is TGTGCCACCAAAACGTCCCGGGACAGCTATGGCTACACCTTC.

CDR3 sequence: CASSLSTRSYNEQFF. The CDR3 coding sequence is TGTGCCAGCAGCTTATCAACCCGCTCCTACAATGAGCAGTTCTTC. J is TRBJ2-1 and V is TRBV7-8; no clear D gene. Looked up from germline, CDR1 is SGHVS and CDR2 is FQNEAQ. V shed 2 bases and J shed 0 bases, with 8 bases lying between them. The CDR3 length is 15 residues.

This clonotype was detected many times. The CDR3 reads CASSLAVGGETQYF. The CDR3 DNA follows: TGTGCCAGCAGCTTAGCGGTCGGGGGGGAGACCCAGTACTTC. The rearrangement joins TRBV7-9 to TRBJ2-5, with 7 bases that match TRBD2. CDR1 SEHNR and CDR2 FQNEAQ come from the germline V gene (reference sequence). The CDR3 spans 14 residues. Trimming cost V 0 bases and J 5 bases; bases outside gene matches: 3.

The CDR3 reads CASSIDRGYEQYF. The CDR3 nucleotides read TGTGCCAGCAGCATTGACAGGGGCTACGAGCAGTACTTC. The chain carries TRBV7-3 and TRBJ2-4; 8 bases are a match to TRBD1. The J call may be mistaken, given a closer DNA end match to TRBJ2-7. The length of the CDR3 is 13 residues. Germline V gene sequence: CDR1 SGHTA, CDR2 FQGTGA.

A word on this clonotype: Lacking the conserved final phenylalanine or tryptophan, this CDR3 likely reflects a read error. The DNA is left out, because the CDR3 cannot be placed on it with certainty; the CDR3 is given as TCRdb lists it. This sequence joins TRBV7-3 and TRBJ2-1; the table names TRBD1, a call not compared with the DNA. The CDR3 is 16 residues long, counting both termini. Germline V gene lookup returns CDR1 SGHTA and CDR2 FQGTGA. CDR3 loop: CASRYGQGFRDPVLRA.